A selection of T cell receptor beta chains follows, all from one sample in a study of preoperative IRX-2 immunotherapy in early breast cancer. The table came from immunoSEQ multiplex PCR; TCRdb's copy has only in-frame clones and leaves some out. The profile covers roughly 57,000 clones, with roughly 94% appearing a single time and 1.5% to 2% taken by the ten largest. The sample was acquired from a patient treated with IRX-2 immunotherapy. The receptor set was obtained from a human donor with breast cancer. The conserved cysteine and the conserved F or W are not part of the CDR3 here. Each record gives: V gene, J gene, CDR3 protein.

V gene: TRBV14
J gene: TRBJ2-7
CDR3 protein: ASSWSLDYEQY

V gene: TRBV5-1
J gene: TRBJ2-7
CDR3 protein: ASSSDFTGLGPYEQY

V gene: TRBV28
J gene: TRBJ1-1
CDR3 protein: ASTHGRNTEAF

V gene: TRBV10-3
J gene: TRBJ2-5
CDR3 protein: AISGREGETQY

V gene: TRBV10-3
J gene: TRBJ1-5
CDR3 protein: AISEGQGDQPQH

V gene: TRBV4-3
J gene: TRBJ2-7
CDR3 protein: ASSQDWDRGQNEQY

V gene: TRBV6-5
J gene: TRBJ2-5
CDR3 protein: ASSYLIQGAETQY

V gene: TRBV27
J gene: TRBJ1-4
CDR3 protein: ASSLLDRGREKLF

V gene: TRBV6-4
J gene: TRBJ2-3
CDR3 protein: ASREAGVSTDTQY

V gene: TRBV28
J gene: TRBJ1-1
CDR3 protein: ASTGGRVRPNTEAF

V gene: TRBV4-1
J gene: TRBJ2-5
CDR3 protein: ASSRDRGSWGTQY

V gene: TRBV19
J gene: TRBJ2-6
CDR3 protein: ATTPGVSEANVLT

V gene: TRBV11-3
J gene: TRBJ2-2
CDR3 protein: ASSLIQTGELF

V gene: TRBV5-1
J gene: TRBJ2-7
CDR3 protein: ASSLNYEQY

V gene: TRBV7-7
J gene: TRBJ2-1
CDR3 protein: ASSSPGTGSEQF

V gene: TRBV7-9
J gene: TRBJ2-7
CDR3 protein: ASSLGYRGKSSYEQY

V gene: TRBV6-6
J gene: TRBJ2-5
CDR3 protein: ASSLRQETQY

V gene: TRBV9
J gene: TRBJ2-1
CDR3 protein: ASSVALGGGGNEQF

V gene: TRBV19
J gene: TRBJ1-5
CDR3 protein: ASTPRTVYQPQH

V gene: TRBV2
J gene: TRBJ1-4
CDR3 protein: ASSGQAGTEKLF

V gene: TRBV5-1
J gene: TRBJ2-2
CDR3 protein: ASSGNRRYTGELF

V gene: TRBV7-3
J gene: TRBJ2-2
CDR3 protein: ASSLSLRPGELF

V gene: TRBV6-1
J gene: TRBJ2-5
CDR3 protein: ASSDNSGRLSETQY

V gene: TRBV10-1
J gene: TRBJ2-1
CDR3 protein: ASRDRTSPVHNEQF

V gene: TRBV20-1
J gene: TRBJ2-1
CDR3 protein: SALPNEQF

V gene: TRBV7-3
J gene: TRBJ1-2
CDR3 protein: ASSAGTGYGYT

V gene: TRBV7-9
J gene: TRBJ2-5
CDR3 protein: ASSHAGGLETQY

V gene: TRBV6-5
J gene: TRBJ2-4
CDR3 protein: ASSPTGVVKNIQY

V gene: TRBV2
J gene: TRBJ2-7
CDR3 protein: ASRAGQTYEQY

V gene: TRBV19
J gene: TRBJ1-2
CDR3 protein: ASTPDRGLFYT

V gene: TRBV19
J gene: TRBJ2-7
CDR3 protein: ASSIDTGTAIYEQY

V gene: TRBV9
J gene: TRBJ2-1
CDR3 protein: ASSVGSGSYNEQF

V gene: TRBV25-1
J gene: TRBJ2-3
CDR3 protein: ATGRASQDTQY

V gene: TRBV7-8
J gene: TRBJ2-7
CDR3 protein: ASSLGVIAYEQY

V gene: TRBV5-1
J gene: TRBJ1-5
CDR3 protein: ASSPNRGQPQH

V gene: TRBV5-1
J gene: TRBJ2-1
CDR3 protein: ASNPRTGGGEQF

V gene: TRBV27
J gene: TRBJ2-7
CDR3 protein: ASSFGAVWY

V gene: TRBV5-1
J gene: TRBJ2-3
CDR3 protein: ASSLGWTGGKSTDTQY

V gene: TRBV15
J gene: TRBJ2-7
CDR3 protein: ATSGLGQYEQY

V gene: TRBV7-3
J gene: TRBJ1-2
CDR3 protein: ASSAGQRLS

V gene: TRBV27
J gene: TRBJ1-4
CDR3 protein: AAGGSIAEKLF

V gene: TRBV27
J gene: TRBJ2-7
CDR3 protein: ARRPYEQY

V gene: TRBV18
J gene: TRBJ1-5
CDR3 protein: ASSGGDRAQPQH

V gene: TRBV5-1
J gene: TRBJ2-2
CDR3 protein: ASSPGQLLNTGELF

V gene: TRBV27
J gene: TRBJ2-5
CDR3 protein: ASSLYPGGGQETQY

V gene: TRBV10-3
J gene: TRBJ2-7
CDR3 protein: ATTTGYHEQY

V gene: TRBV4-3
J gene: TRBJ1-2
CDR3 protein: ASSQDPGQGYGYT

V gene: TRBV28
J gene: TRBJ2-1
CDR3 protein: ASSFLDGDSYNEQF

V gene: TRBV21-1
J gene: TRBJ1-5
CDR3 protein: ASSKSGTGGYFSNQPQH

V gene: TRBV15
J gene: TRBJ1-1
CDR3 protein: ATSRERRKEAF

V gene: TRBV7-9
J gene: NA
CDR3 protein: ASSRVPGQGTYEQY

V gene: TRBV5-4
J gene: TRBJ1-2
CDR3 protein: ASSPGGRNYGYT

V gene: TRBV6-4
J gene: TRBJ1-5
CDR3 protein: ASSSQSNQPQH

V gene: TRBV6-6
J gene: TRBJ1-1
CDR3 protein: ASRDFRDGEAF

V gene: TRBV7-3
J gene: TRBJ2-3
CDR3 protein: ASSASGAGGDTQY

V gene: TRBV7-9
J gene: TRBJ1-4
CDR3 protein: ASRSVPGEKLF

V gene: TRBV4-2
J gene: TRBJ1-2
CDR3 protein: ASSQEDRVGGYT